This is a list of T cell receptor beta chains from one sample in a study of blood T cell repertoires in COVID-19. The assay was immunoSEQ multiplex PCR, and TCRdb's table has in-frame clones only and misses some. The sample lists about 150,000 clones; about 83% were seen once. Material for sequencing was PBMCs or T cells enriched from blood (not recorded which). Receptor source: a woman in her forties or fifties with acute COVID-19. The CDR3 runs from the conserved cysteine through the conserved F or W.

V gene: TRBV7-6
J gene: TRBJ1-3
CDR3 protein: CASSLARGDSRNTIYF

V gene: TRBV5-1
J gene: TRBJ1-4
CDR3 protein: CASSPQGGEGEKLFF

V gene: TRBV7-8
J gene: TRBJ1-2
CDR3 protein: CASSLQGTNYGYTF

V gene: TRBV11-2
J gene: TRBJ1-2
CDR3 protein: CASSGDRIYGYTF

V gene: TRBV18
J gene: TRBJ2-1
CDR3 protein: CASSSAGLAGGQGASSYNEQFF

V gene: TRBV11-3
J gene: TRBJ1-2
CDR3 protein: CASSEGWTDVYGYTF

V gene: TRBV5-4
J gene: TRBJ2-1
CDR3 protein: CASSFSGSRDNEQFF

V gene: TRBV19
J gene: TRBJ1-1
CDR3 protein: CASSTISGQAAEAFF

V gene: TRBV20-1
J gene: TRBJ1-2
CDR3 protein: CSASSKGQPGYGYTF

V gene: TRBV6-4
J gene: TRBJ2-1
CDR3 protein: CASSREGGSYNEQFF

V gene: TRBV19
J gene: TRBJ2-1
CDR3 protein: CASSTGTSRVGNEQFF

V gene: TRBV7-6
J gene: TRBJ2-7
CDR3 protein: CASSLGAGNFYEQYF

V gene: TRBV7-3
J gene: TRBJ2-1
CDR3 protein: CASSPQGASGIQFF

V gene: TRBV9
J gene: TRBJ2-5
CDR3 protein: CASSSGTSGETQYF

V gene: TRBV28
J gene: TRBJ1-4
CDR3 protein: CASRGDRAVEKLFF

V gene: TRBV7-8
J gene: TRBJ2-5
CDR3 protein: CASLLERGRETQYF

V gene: TRBV7-9
J gene: TRBJ1-2
CDR3 protein: CASSLTGGDPYGYTF

V gene: TRBV25-1
J gene: TRBJ2-5
CDR3 protein: CASSEWGRGETETQYF

V gene: TRBV5-1
J gene: TRBJ1-4
CDR3 protein: CASKPGQLNEKLFF

V gene: TRBV10-3
J gene: TRBJ1-3
CDR3 protein: CATDRGDGNTIYF

V gene: TRBV2
J gene: TRBJ1-4
CDR3 protein: CASSERRGIGAVKLFF

V gene: TRBV6-5
J gene: TRBJ2-3
CDR3 protein: CATYLRGNTDTQYF

V gene: TRBV29-1
J gene: TRBJ2-2
CDR3 protein: CSGTTGGTGELFF

V gene: TRBV12-3/TRBV12-4
J gene: TRBJ2-1
CDR3 protein: CASSLGTQEQFF

V gene: TRBV5-3
J gene: TRBJ1-1
CDR3 protein: CARSEPQGMNTEAFF

V gene: TRBV28
J gene: TRBJ1-2
CDR3 protein: CASSLSGENYGYTF

V gene: TRBV20-1
J gene: TRBJ1-6
CDR3 protein: CSASARGLGSPLHF

V gene: TRBV11-3
J gene: TRBJ2-1
CDR3 protein: CASSLAGETFF

V gene: TRBV15
J gene: TRBJ2-3
CDR3 protein: CATSRAQGGGEVDTQYF

V gene: TRBV5-1
J gene: TRBJ1-6
CDR3 protein: CASRQDRVFSPLHF

V gene: TRBV11-3
J gene: TRBJ2-7
CDR3 protein: CASRRGNSYEQYF

V gene: TRBV4-2
J gene: TRBJ2-1
CDR3 protein: CASSQNQGDTPYNEQFF

V gene: TRBV27
J gene: TRBJ1-6
CDR3 protein: CASAELKHNSPLHF

V gene: TRBV19
J gene: TRBJ2-7
CDR3 protein: CASRSTGLGEQYF

V gene: TRBV15
J gene: TRBJ1-2
CDR3 protein: CATTSSGGSRGYTF

V gene: TRBV6-4
J gene: TRBJ2-1
CDR3 protein: CASSSGDYNEQFF

V gene: TRBV9
J gene: TRBJ2-1
CDR3 protein: CASSVATGGHEQFF

V gene: TRBV6-5
J gene: TRBJ2-3
CDR3 protein: CASSPLAGVPDTQYF

V gene: TRBV28
J gene: TRBJ1-6
CDR3 protein: CASGSHRGNSPLHF

V gene: TRBV7-2
J gene: TRBJ2-7
CDR3 protein: CASSLDRGTYYEQYF

V gene: TRBV21-1
J gene: TRBJ1-4
CDR3 protein: CASSPRTGVLEKLFF

V gene: TRBV6-5
J gene: TRBJ2-7
CDR3 protein: CASSSAGTPNSYEQYF

V gene: TRBV27
J gene: TRBJ2-6
CDR3 protein: CASSTQSGANVLTF

V gene: TRBV4-1
J gene: TRBJ2-7
CDR3 protein: CASSQASGNSYEQYF

V gene: TRBV6-2/TRBV6-3
J gene: TRBJ2-7
CDR3 protein: CASSRQGYEQYF

V gene: TRBV7-9
J gene: TRBJ2-2
CDR3 protein: CASTHAALANTGELFF

V gene: TRBV7-2
J gene: TRBJ1-5
CDR3 protein: CASSLGRGRHQPQHF

V gene: TRBV2
J gene: TRBJ2-7
CDR3 protein: CASSAVTGYEQYF

V gene: TRBV20-1
J gene: TRBJ2-7
CDR3 protein: CSARDSYEQYF

V gene: TRBV11-3
J gene: TRBJ2-2
CDR3 protein: CASSFGQNTGELFF

V gene: TRBV7-2
J gene: TRBJ2-1
CDR3 protein: CASSWGLAGVEQFF

V gene: TRBV25-1
J gene: TRBJ2-1
CDR3 protein: CASSVGIGGNEQFF

V gene: TRBV3-1/TRBV3-2
J gene: TRBJ2-7
CDR3 protein: CASSQTSGRNYEQYF

V gene: TRBV29-1
J gene: TRBJ2-7
CDR3 protein: CSGTIAGTGDEQYF

V gene: TRBV3-1/TRBV3-2
J gene: TRBJ2-7
CDR3 protein: CASSHTTSLGSSYEQYF